This passage covers 23 T cell receptor beta chains from one sample sequenced in a study of shared clonotypes between healthy human individuals. It was CD45RO-negative cells, positively selected for CCR7, that made up naive CD8 cells, with terminally differentiated effector memory CD45RA+ cells excluded. The assay was immunoSEQ multiplex PCR, and TCRdb's table has in-frame clones only and misses some. Among more than 500,000 clones, about 95% were seen once, and the ten largest hold 0.11%. The specimen sequenced was naive CD8+ T cells sorted from blood. These receptors all stem from a woman in her twenties or thirties in good health.

This clone was recorded only once. V is TRBV7-8 and J is TRBJ2-1; 15 nucleotides align to TRBD2. Germline V CDR1 and CDR2: SGHVS, FQNEAQ. This CDR3 has 18 residues. V lost 8 bases and J lost 1; bases outside the gene matches: 9. CDR3 residues: CASLGLAGGLGSYNEQFF. The CDR3 coding sequence is TGTGCCAGCCTCGGACTAGCGGGAGGGCTAGGGTCCTACAATGAGCAGTTCTTC.

The chain links TRBV19 to TRBJ1-5; D may be TRBD1 (5 bases). Looked up from germline, CDR1 is LNHDA and CDR2 is SQIVND (reference sequence). The V and J ends lost 4 bases and 0 bases respectively, with 7 bases between them. The CDR3 consists of 14 residues. The CDR3 DNA sequence: TGTGCCAGTAGTAAGGACACTAGCAATCAGCCCCAGCATTTT. This sequence encodes CASSKDTSNQPQHF.

The chain employs TRBV7-9 and TRBJ2-5, with D possibly being TRBD2 (5 bases). There are 12 residues in the CDR3. Germline assignment: CDR1 SEHNR and CDR2 FQNEAQ (reference sequence). Trimming shortened V by 5 bases and J by 2 bases, and 6 bases separated the two germline ends. The CDR3 here is CASSRLQETQYF. The CDR3 nucleotides read TGTGCCAGCAGCCGACTACAAGAGACCCAGTACTTC.

CDR3: CSARRTTEQYF. CDR3 nucleotides: TGCAGTGCTCGTAGGACTACCGAGCAGTACTTC. The chain links TRBV20-1 to TRBJ2-7; a possible D gene is TRBD2 (6 bases). The CDR3 has 11 residues. Trimming pared 5 bases from V and 6 bases from J, leaving 11 bases between. The germline CDR1 and CDR2 sequences are DFQATT and SNEGSKA (reference sequence).

This chain uses TRBV6-5 with TRBJ2-1, with 8 bases fitting TRBD2. Unmatched junction bases numbered 6, after V lost 4 bases and J lost 7 bases. Germline V lookup: CDR1 MNHEY, CDR2 SVGAGI. This CDR3 spans 14 amino acids. CDR3 sequence (DNA): TGTGCCAGCAGTTTGACCGGGAGGGCTAATGAGCAGTTCTTC. Amino acid sequence: CASSLTGRANEQFF.

The chain uses TRBV19 and TRBJ2-4; TRBD1 matches at 8 bases. CDR3 length equals 14 residues. CDR1 is LNHDA, CDR2 SQIVND, per germline (reference sequence). J was trimmed by 8 bases and V by 5 bases; bases with no gene match: 8. The CDR3 bases are TGTGCCAGTAGTGCGGGACAGGCCTTTGACATTCAGTACTTC. It yields the protein CASSAGQAFDIQYF.

The chain employs TRBV27 and TRBJ2-5; D is possibly TRBD2 (6 bases). The V end lost 6 bases, the J end lost 5 bases, and 22 bases lay between the germline ends. The V gene's germline CDR1 is MNHEY and CDR2 SMNVEV (reference sequence). CDR3 length: 16 amino acids. The CDR3 sequence: CASSPTRAGWLETQYF. The CDR3 region has the DNA TGTGCCAGCAGCCCGACTAGGGCGGGTTGGCTGGAGACCCAGTACTTC.

This sequence joins TRBV19 and TRBJ2-1, with D perhaps given as TRBD1 or TRBD2 (7 bases each). The germline CDR1 and CDR2 sequences are LNHDA and SQIVND (reference sequence). CDR3 size: 18 residues. Trimming shortened V by 11 bases and J by 4 bases, and 30 bases separated the two germline ends. CDR3: CASSGGGEITYRYNEQFF. CDR3 bases: TGTGCCTCCTCAGGGGGAGGGGAAATTACGTACCGTTACAATGAGCAGTTCTTC.

The CDR3 sequence: CASSLGGDEKLFF. CDR3 nucleotides: TGTGCCAGCAGCTTAGGCGGTGATGAAAAACTGTTTTTT. V usage is TRBV7-9 and J usage is TRBJ1-4, with D hard to call. CDR3 length equals 13 residues. The V and J ends lost 1 base and 6 bases respectively, with 6 bases between them. Germline CDR1 SEHNR, CDR2 FQNEAQ (reference sequence).

This chain connects TRBV20-1 to TRBJ2-3, with no clear D. The CDR3 length is 10 residues. The V gene lost 4 bases and the J gene lost 4 bases, with 3 bases spanning the gap. The germline gives CDR1 DFQATT, CDR2 SNEGSKA (reference sequence). Written as DNA, the CDR3 is TGCAGTGCTAAATCAGATACGCAGTATTTT. Protein sequence: CSAKSDTQYF.

The rearrangement uses TRBV28 and TRBJ2-1; 7 bases are a match to TRBD2. Trimming removed 4 bases from V and 10 bases from J; junction bases left unmatched: 16. The CDR3 consists of 16 residues. Germline V gene sequence: CDR1 MDHEN, CDR2 SYDVKM. CDR3 in DNA: TGTGCCAGCAGTTCCGAGCGGGATGCGTATCTGGGGGAGCAGTTCTTC. The encoded protein is CASSSERDAYLGEQFF.

On this clone itself: A read error may account for a junction end that differs from germline. The gene calls are TRBV11-1 and TRBJ2-2; tentative D call: TRBD2 (6 bases). Germline loops: CDR1 SGHAT, CDR2 FQDESV (reference sequence). The CDR3 covers 17 residues. Here the CDR3 DNA reads TGTGCCAGCAGCCTCCGGGAGTGGGGCCCGAATACCGGGGAGCTGTTTTTT. It yields the protein CASSLREWGPNTGELFF.

The gene calls are TRBV6-6 and TRBJ2-7; D gene unclear. This CDR3 has 13 residues. With 0 bases removed from V and 6 bases from J, the gap between germline ends came to 9 bases. Germline CDR1 and CDR2: MNHNY and SVGAGI (reference sequence). Here the CDR3 DNA reads TGTGCCAGCAGTTACTCTCTAGAACGCGAGCAGTACTTC. This sequence encodes CASSYSLEREQYF.

The chain combines TRBV9 with TRBJ2-1; 8 bases align to TRBD1. This CDR3 has 16 amino acids. Unmatched junction bases numbered 6, after V lost 4 bases and J lost 0 bases. Germline V CDR1 and CDR2: SGDLS, YYNGEE. Here the CDR3 DNA reads TGTGCCAGCAGCAGTTACAGGGGGAGCTCCTACAATGAGCAGTTCTTC. Encoded protein: CASSSYRGSSYNEQFF.

This clone was counted a single time. The rearrangement uses TRBV10-3 and TRBJ2-3; D is unclear. Germline V lookup: CDR1 ENHRY, CDR2 SYGVKD. This CDR3 contains 14 residues. V was pared by 6 bases and J by 3 bases, with 13 bases between. The CDR3 bases are TGTGCCATCAGAAATGACGAAAGTACAGATACGCAGTATTTT. Encoded protein: CAIRNDESTDTQYF.

With regard to this clone: Other DNA sequences from this sample encode an identical CDR3 as well. The chain combines TRBV6-5 with TRBJ2-1; tentatively, D is TRBD1 (6 bases). V lost 7 bases, J lost 6 bases, and 7 bases lay in between. The V gene's germline CDR1 is MNHEY and CDR2 SVGAGI. CDR3 size: 11 residues. This CDR3 is CASIGGNEQFF. The CDR3 nucleotides are TGTGCCAGCATAGGGGGCAATGAGCAGTTCTTC.

This chain joins TRBV4-1 and TRBJ2-3; D is ambiguous. This CDR3 has 14 amino acids. V was shortened by 0 bases and J by 1 base, with 5 bases between the two germline ends. The V gene's germline CDR1 is MGHRA and CDR2 YSYEKL. The CDR3, as DNA: TGCGCCAGCAGCCAAGATCGCCGCACAGATACGCAGTATTTT. It specifies CASSQDRRTDTQYF.

The chain links TRBV28 to TRBJ2-1, with TRBD2 identical over 9 bases. Germline lookup yields CDR1 MDHEN and CDR2 SYDVKM. V shed 5 bases and J 8 bases; nucleotides not matched to a gene: 4. The CDR3 is 13 residues long. The CDR3 sequence is CASSGTSWHEQFF. The CDR3 coding sequence is TGTGCCAGCAGTGGGACTAGCTGGCATGAGCAGTTCTTC.

The chain couples TRBV28 to TRBJ2-7; D remains ambiguous. V dropped 3 bases and J dropped 0 bases, with 9 bases sitting between them. The germline V gene encodes CDR1 MDHEN and CDR2 SYDVKM. There are 14 residues in the CDR3. The CDR3 loop is CASSFSLGSYEQYF. The CDR3 nucleotides are TGTGCCAGCAGTTTTTCCTTAGGCTCCTACGAGCAGTACTTC. Full variable domain (rest looked up from reference TRBV28 and TRBJ2-7): DVKVTQSSRYLVKRTGEKVFLECVQDMDHENMFWYRQDPGLGLRLIYFSYDVKMKEKGDIPEGYSVSREKKERFSLILESASTNQTSMYLCASSFSLGSYEQYFGPGTRLTVT.

The rearrangement links TRBV5-1 to TRBJ2-6; weak D call: TRBD1 (6 bases). V was pared by 1 base and J by 0 bases, with 14 bases between. The CDR3 length is 18 residues. Germline CDR1 and CDR2: SGHRS and YFSETQ. Here the CDR3 reads CASSLNPRGNSGANVLTF. The CDR3 nucleotides read TGCGCCAGCAGCTTGAACCCCAGGGGTAACTCTGGGGCCAACGTCCTGACTTTC.

The chain uses TRBV28 and TRBJ1-5, with D uncertain. The CDR3 consists of 12 residues. CDR1 and CDR2 (germline): MDHEN, SYDVKM. V gave up 5 bases and J gave up 3 bases, with 5 bases separating them. The CDR3 DNA is TGTGCCAGCAGTATGAACAATCAGCCCCAGCATTTT. This translates into CASSMNNQPQHF.

This sequence joins TRBV6-5 and TRBJ2-7, with 7 bases identical to TRBD1. Germline V gene data show CDR1 as MNHEY and CDR2 as SVGAGI. The trim removed 2 bases at V and 1 base at J, leaving 5 bases unmatched. CDR3 length equals 15 residues. This CDR3 reads CASSYRQGKSYEQYF. The CDR3 nucleotides read TGTGCCAGCAGTTACCGACAGGGTAAATCCTACGAGCAGTACTTC.

The rearrangement joins TRBV28 to TRBJ2-7, with D possibly matching TRBD2 (5 bases). From germline, CDR1 is MDHEN and CDR2 SYDVKM. The CDR3 extends over 17 amino acids. V was shortened by 4 bases and J by 4 bases, with 23 bases between the two germline ends. The CDR3 DNA reads as TGTGCCAGCAGTTGGGAGTTGGGGTCGCAGGAGGCTTACGAGCAGTACTTC. This codes for CASSWELGSQEAYEQYF.